This TCR beta chain was sequenced during a study of blood T cell repertoires in COVID-19. Assay used: immunoSEQ multiplex PCR; TCRdb lists only in-frame clones, some missing. The top ten clones hold roughly 1.9% of a sample with around 140,000 clones, around 90% of them seen once. CDR3 length equals 15 residues. J was trimmed by 5 bases and V by 1 base; bases with no gene match: 4. CDR1 is MGHRA and CDR2 is YSYEKL in the germline V gene. This clonotype was obtained from a man between 65 and 85 years old with acute or convalescent COVID-19. Sequences were obtained from peripheral blood. The rearrangement links TRBV4-1 to TRBJ1-4, with TRBD1 identical over 7 bases. The CDR3 DNA is TGCGCCAGCAGCCAAGCGGGACAGAGGAATGAAAAACTGTTTTTT. This codes for CASSQAGQRNEKLFF.